The clone carrying this T cell receptor beta chain came up a few times. Original processing notes: Cell counts per sample came from amplifying reference gene primers. Profiling relied on immunoSEQ multiplex PCR, and the TCRdb table lists in-frame clones only, not all of them. The V and J calls and the clone size are those of that table, but D and trimming were determined from the DNA. The data contain around 200,000 clones, 75% to 90% of them singletons. This sample is part of a study of blood T cell repertoires in COVID-19. The CDR3 has 17 amino acids. The V and J ends lost 1 base and 2 bases, in that order; junction bases with no gene match: 8. In germline, CDR1 is SEHNR, CDR2 FQNEAQ (reference sequence).

The V call is TRBV7-9, the J call TRBJ1-5; 7 bases agree with TRBD1. Sequences were obtained from peripheral blood. The clonotype comes from a human donor in a cohort sampled during active COVID-19. In DNA, the CDR3 is TGTGCCAGCAGCTTAGGCGAAGGGCAGGGGGGCAATCAGCCCCAGCATTTT. It specifies CASSLGEGQGGNQPQHF.